Below are 12 T cell receptor beta chains sequenced from a single sample in a study of shared clonotypes between healthy human individuals. Profiled with immunoSEQ multiplex PCR; TCRdb holds only in-frame clones, not every one. The sample consists of 950,000 to 1,100,000 clones, under 80% of them appearing once. Sequencing was carried out using memory CD4+ T cells sorted from blood. Documented subset: CD45RA-negative fraction. Every receptor here comes from a man aged 18 to 35 in good health.

The chain is built from TRBV5-1 and TRBJ1-2, with D perhaps TRBD1 (6 bases). This CDR3 has 16 amino acids. In germline, CDR1 is SGHRS, CDR2 YFSETQ. The V end was cut by 4 bases, the J end by 4 bases, with 20 bases between. The chain's CDR3 is CASSLSDRLGTYGYTF. CDR3 coding DNA: TGCGCCAGCAGCCTTTCCGACAGGCTTGGGACCTATGGCTACACCTTC. Using reference TRBV5-1 and TRBJ1-2 for the parts outside the CDR3, the full variable domain is KAGVTQTPRYLIKTRGQQVTLSCSPISGHRSVSWYQQTPGQGLQFLFEYFSETQRNKGNFPGRFSGRQFSNSRSEMNVSTLELGDSALYLCASSLSDRLGTYGYTFGSGTRLTVV.

CDR3 residues: CASTRQDSQETQYF. In nucleotides, the CDR3 is TGTGCCAGCACCCGGCAGGACTCCCAAGAGACCCAGTACTTC. V and J are TRBV6-1 and TRBJ2-5; weak D call: TRBD2 (5 bases). Trimming pared 7 bases from V and 1 base from J, leaving 13 bases between. Per germline, CDR1 MNHNS and CDR2 SASEGT. The CDR3 is made up of 14 amino acids.

This rearrangement joins TRBV29-1 to TRBJ2-3; the match to TRBD1 covers 10 bases. V was clipped by 5 bases and J by 9 bases; unmatched bases: 11. CDR3 length: 14 amino acids. The germline gives CDR1 SQVTM, CDR2 ANQGSEA. In DNA form, the CDR3 reads TGCAGCGTTCCCAAAGGACAGGGGGACATAACGCAGTATTTT. This codes for CSVPKGQGDITQYF.

The chain employs TRBV27 and TRBJ1-6; D gene uncertain. The CDR3 length is 13 residues. Trimming stripped 5 bases from V and 7 bases from J, with 9 bases between. The V gene's germline CDR1 is MNHEY and CDR2 SMNVEV (reference sequence). The CDR3 DNA reads as TGTGCCAGCAGTCTCTGGAACAATTCACCCCTCCACTTT. It encodes CASSLWNNSPLHF.

This clone was counted once. An end of the junction does not agree with germline; a read error may underlie this. J is TRBJ2-1 and V is TRBV6-6, with TRBD1 matching over 9 bases. CDR1 is MNHNY, CDR2 SVGAGI, per germline (reference sequence). CDR3 length: 15 residues. Here the CDR3 DNA reads TGTGCCAGCACTTACTCCGGGACAGGGTACAATGAGCAGTTCTTC. It specifies CASTYSGTGYNEQFF.

The CDR3: CASSEEGVTGELFF. The CDR3 coding sequence is TGCGCCAGCAGTGAAGAAGGGGTAACCGGGGAGCTGTTTTTT. The chain combines TRBV10-2 with TRBJ2-2; D is possibly TRBD1 (5 bases). The CDR3 length is 14 residues. V was clipped by 3 bases and J by 5 bases, with 10 bases between them. The germline gives CDR1 WSHSY, CDR2 SAAADI.

CDR3 in DNA: TGTGCCATCAGTGACCCCGGACTACGTTCGTACAATGAGCAGTTCTTC. Its protein is CAISDPGLRSYNEQFF. The J gene is TRBJ2-1, the V gene TRBV10-3, with D perhaps matching TRBD2 (6 bases). V dropped 3 bases and J dropped 4 bases, with 16 bases sitting between them. The CDR3 runs 16 residues. The V gene's germline CDR1 is ENHRY and CDR2 SYGVKD.

V and J are TRBV30 and TRBJ2-1; 8 bases are a match to TRBD1. Germline lookup yields CDR1 GTSNPN and CDR2 SVGIG (reference sequence). V shed 2 bases and J 7 bases; nucleotides not matched to a gene: 4. The CDR3 runs 13 residues. The CDR3 region is CAWSRDRLNEQFF. The CDR3 DNA is TGTGCCTGGAGTCGGGACAGGTTAAATGAGCAGTTCTTC. The complete variable domain, with remaining parts taken from reference TRBV30 and TRBJ2-1, reads SQTIHQWPATLVQPVGSPLSLECTVEGTSNPNLYWYRQAAGRGLQLLFYSVGIGQISSEVPQNLSASRPQDRQFILSSKKLLLSDSGFYLCAWSRDRLNEQFFGPGTRLTVL.

This chain connects TRBV2 to TRBJ1-4; 7 positions match TRBD1. There are 17 residues in the CDR3. Germline V gives CDR1 SNHLY, CDR2 FYNNEI. With V trimmed by 6 bases and J by 2 bases, 12 bases remained unmatched. CDR3 protein: CASRRGLVGDTNEKLFF. The CDR3 DNA reads TGTGCCAGCAGGAGGGGGCTGGTAGGGGACACTAATGAAAAACTGTTTTTT. Full variable domain (missing parts from reference TRBV2 and TRBJ1-4): EPEVTQTPSHQVTQMGQEVILRCVPISNHLYFYWYRQILGQKVEFLVSFYNNEISEKSEIFDDQFSVERPDGSNFTLKIRSTKLEDSAMYFCASRRGLVGDTNEKLFFGSGTQLSVL.

The V call is TRBV11-1, the J call TRBJ2-1; 8 nucleotides match TRBD1. There are 13 residues in the CDR3. The V segment lost 3 bases and the J segment 6 bases; nucleotides outside the gene matches: 1. Germline V gene data show CDR1 as SGHAT and CDR2 as FQDESV (reference sequence). The CDR3 nucleotides are TGTGCCAGCAGCTTGGGACAGGTCAATGAGCAGTTCTTC. This codes for CASSLGQVNEQFF.

The chain couples TRBV11-2 to TRBJ2-2, with 8 bases lining up with TRBD2. The CDR3 spans 16 residues. V lost 1 base, J lost 3 bases, and 4 bases stayed unmatched. Per the germline V gene, CDR1 is SGHAT and CDR2 is FQNNGV. The CDR3 nucleotides read TGTGCCAGCAGCTTAGTTGCGGGGGGATACACCGGGGAGCTGTTTTTT. This sequence encodes CASSLVAGGYTGELFF.

The chain links TRBV28 to TRBJ1-4; 7 nucleotides match TRBD1. The V gene's germline CDR1 is MDHEN and CDR2 SYDVKM. Germline trimming cut 5 bases from V and 5 bases from J; bases unmatched to any gene: 8. CDR3 size: 15 residues. This CDR3 reads CASSPAGTANEKLFF. The DNA for the CDR3 is TGTGCCAGCAGTCCCGCCGGGACAGCCAATGAAAAACTGTTTTTT.